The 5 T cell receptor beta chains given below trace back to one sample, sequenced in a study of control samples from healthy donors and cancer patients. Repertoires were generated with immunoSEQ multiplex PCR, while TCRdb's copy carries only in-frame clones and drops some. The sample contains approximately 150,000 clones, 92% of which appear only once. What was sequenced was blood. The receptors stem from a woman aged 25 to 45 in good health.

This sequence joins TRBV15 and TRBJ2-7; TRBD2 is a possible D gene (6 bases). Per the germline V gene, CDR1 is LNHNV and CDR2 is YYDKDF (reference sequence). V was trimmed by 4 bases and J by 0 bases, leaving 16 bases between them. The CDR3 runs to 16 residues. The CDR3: CATSTPGGLHSYEQYF. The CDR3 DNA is TGTGCCACCAGCACCCCCGGGGGACTCCACTCCTACGAGCAGTACTTC.

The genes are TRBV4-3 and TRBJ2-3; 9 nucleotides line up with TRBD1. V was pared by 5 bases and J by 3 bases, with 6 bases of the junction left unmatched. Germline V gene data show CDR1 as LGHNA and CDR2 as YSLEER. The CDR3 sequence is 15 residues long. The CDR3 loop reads CASSARDRVTDTQYF. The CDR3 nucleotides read TGCGCCAGCAGCGCCCGGGACAGGGTAACAGATACGCAGTATTTT.

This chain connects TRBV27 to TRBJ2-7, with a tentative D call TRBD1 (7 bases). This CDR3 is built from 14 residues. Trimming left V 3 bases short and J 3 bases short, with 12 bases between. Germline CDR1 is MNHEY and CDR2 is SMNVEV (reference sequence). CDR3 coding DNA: TGTGCCAGCAGTTTGTCCCAGGGGGGCTACGAGCAGTACTTC. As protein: CASSLSQGGYEQYF.

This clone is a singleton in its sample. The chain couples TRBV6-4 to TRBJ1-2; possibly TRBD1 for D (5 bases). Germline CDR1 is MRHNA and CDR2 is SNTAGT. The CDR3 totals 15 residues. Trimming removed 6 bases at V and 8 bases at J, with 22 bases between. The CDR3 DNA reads TGTGCCAGCAGCCAAAATCCCGGGACCGGCGTAGGCTACACCTTC. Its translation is CASSQNPGTGVGYTF.

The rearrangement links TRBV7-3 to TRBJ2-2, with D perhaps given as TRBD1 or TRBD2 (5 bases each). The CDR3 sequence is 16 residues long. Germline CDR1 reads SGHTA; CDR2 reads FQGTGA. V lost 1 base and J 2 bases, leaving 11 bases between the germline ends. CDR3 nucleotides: TGTGCCAGCAGCTTAATCCCCGGGACCAACACCGGGGAGCTGTTTTTT. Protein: CASSLIPGTNTGELFF.